A selection of T cell receptor beta chains follows, all from one sample in a study of technical replicates of blood from a handful of donors. Some clones are missing from TCRdb's copy, which holds only in-frame ones; the method was immunoSEQ multiplex PCR. The sample lists 75,000 to 95,000 clones; less than 95% were seen once. What was sequenced was T cells isolated from PBMCs. These receptors came from a human donor in good health. Each CDR3 is given with its conserved first and last residue. The D gene is left open where the match is weak. Only some rows state a clone size, as once, few, many or a class for expanded clones.

len,d_gene,v_gene,abundance,j_gene,CDR3aa,CDR3nt
14,TRBD1,TRBV9,-,TRBJ1-2,CASSPQGKGYGYTF,TGTGCCAGCAGCCCACAGGGGAAAGGCTATGGCTACACCTTC
11,TRBD1,TRBV20-1,-,TRBJ1-2,CSARTGGGYTF,TGCAGTGCTAGGACAGGGGGTGGCTACACCTTC
12,-,TRBV15,-,TRBJ2-5,CATSSQAPLRYF,TGTGCCACCAGCAGCCAGGCTCCTCTCAGGTACTTC
15,TRBD1,TRBV25-1,-,TRBJ2-1,CASTAQGAFYNEQFF,TGTGCCAGCACTGCCCAGGGGGCTTTCTACAATGAGCAGTTCTTC
12,-,TRBV7-9,-,TRBJ2-7,CASSLGAYEQYF,TGTGCCAGCAGCTTAGGAGCCTACGAGCAGTACTTC
15,TRBD2,TRBV6-5,-,TRBJ2-7,CASSPSGGAPYEQYF,TGTGCCAGCAGTCCTAGCGGGGGGGCCCCCTACGAGCAGTACTTC
16,TRBD2,TRBV5-5,-,TRBJ2-7,CASSTGTSGTPYEQYF,TGTGCCAGCAGCACCGGGACTAGCGGGACACCCTACGAGCAGTACTTC
16,TRBD2,TRBV6-5,-,TRBJ2-1,CASSYSSLAGGNEQFF,TGTGCCAGCAGTTACTCGAGTCTAGCGGGGGGGAACGAGCAGTTCTTC
13,-,TRBV7-8,-,TRBJ2-7,CASSPTGAYEQYF,TGTGCCAGCAGCCCGACCGGGGCCTACGAGCAGTACTTC
15,TRBD2,TRBV4-1,-,TRBJ2-3,CASSLVQRGGDTQYF,TGCGCCAGCAGCCTCGTCCAGCGGGGGGGAGATACGCAGTATTTT
14,-,TRBV11-3,once,TRBJ1-2,CASSPGGGNYGYTF,TGTGCCAGCAGCCCCGGGGGGGGTAACTATGGCTACACCTTC